Following are 15 T cell receptor beta chains from one sample sequenced in a study of tumor and adjacent non-tumor tissue in lung cancer. A modified ARM-PCR protocol with three rounds of nested PCR amplified TCRbeta. MiXCR, applied by TCRdb to the multiplex PCR reads, yields one record per CDR3 protein. The sample has 48,000 or so distinct CDR3 sequences; 60% to 65% are singletons. The template was RNA from unsorted bulk tissue. The normal lung tissue was taken more than 3 cm from the tumor edge. The sequencing input was distant non-tumor lung tissue. The receptors come from a woman aged 70-85 years with non-small cell lung cancer.

On this clonotype itself: One junction end disagrees with the germline gene, perhaps due to a read error. The rearrangement joins TRBV6-5 to TRBJ1-1, with unresolved D. CDR3 size: 14 residues. Looked up from germline, CDR1 is MNHEY and CDR2 is SVGAGI. The CDR3 region has the DNA TGTGCCAGCAGTCCTCTTGTGGGGAACACTGAAGCCTTCTTT. Protein: CASSPLVGNTEAFF.

Worth noting for this clonotype: One junction end disagrees with the germline gene, perhaps due to a read error. V is TRBV5-1 and J is TRBJ2-3; D is unresolved. This CDR3 is 13 amino acids long. In germline, CDR1 is SGHRS, CDR2 YFSETQ. DNA for the CDR3: TGCGCCAGCAGATTGGGATCCTCAGATACGCAGTATTTT. Protein product: CASRLGSSDTQYF.

In the case of this clonotype: No conserved phenylalanine or tryptophan ends this CDR3, so it is likely a read error. The chain combines TRBV28 with TRBJ2-1, with 9 bases lining up with TRBD2. Germline V gives CDR1 MDHEN, CDR2 SYDVKM. The CDR3 spans 15 residues. Unmatched junction bases numbered 11, after V lost 6 bases and J lost 8 bases. The CDR3, as DNA: TGTGCCAGCAGACTAACTAGCGGGTGGTGGCATGAGCAGTTCTAC. It encodes CASRLTSGWWHEQFY.

The chain carries TRBV4-2 and TRBJ2-3, with 7 bases lining up with TRBD2. The ends lost 2 bases at V and 3 bases at J; junction bases unmatched: 8. Germline loops: CDR1 LGHNA, CDR2 YNFKEQ. The CDR3 has 16 amino acids. CDR3: CASSQKGSGMTDTQYF. The CDR3 DNA is TGTGCCAGCAGCCAAAAGGGCAGCGGGATGACAGATACGCAGTATTTT.

This clonotype was detected only once. Because it lacks the conserved phenylalanine or tryptophan at the end, this CDR3 is likely a read error. The chain recombines TRBV4-1 with TRBJ1-1; 7 bases line up with TRBD1. Germline V lookup: CDR1 MGHRA, CDR2 YSYEKL. J gave up 2 bases and V 5 bases, and 5 bases lay outside the gene matches. CDR3 length: 14 residues. As DNA, the CDR3 is TGCGCCAGCAGCTTCCAGGGGGTTAACACTGAAGCTTTCTCT. It yields the protein CASSFQGVNTEAFS.

This clonotype was observed a handful of times. This sequence joins TRBV29-1 and TRBJ2-5; no firm D call. This CDR3 is built from 15 residues. The V gene's germline CDR1 is SQVTM and CDR2 ANQGSEA. V was clipped by 4 bases and J by 1 base, with 16 bases between them. Written as DNA, the CDR3 is TGCAGCGTTGGAGCAGGAGTTGTTACCCAAGAGACCCAGTACTTC. Protein product: CSVGAGVVTQETQYF.

Regarding this clonotype: Germline is not matched at one junction end, which may reflect a read error. The chain employs TRBV20-1 and TRBJ1-1; tentatively, D is TRBD1 (6 bases). Germline CDR1 and CDR2: DFQATT and SNEGSKA (reference sequence). This CDR3 spans 13 amino acids. CDR3 in DNA: TGCGGTGCTAGTGATTCCGGGGGCGATGAAGCTTTCTTT. Protein: CGASDSGGDEAFF.

With respect to this clonotype: One junction end disagrees with the germline gene, perhaps due to a read error. CDR3 protein: CASSSWDPCLDTQYF. CDR3 sequence (DNA): TGCGCCAGCAGTTCATGGGATCCATGCTTGGATACGCAGTATTTT. The rearrangement uses TRBV6-2 or TRBV6-3 and TRBJ2-3; D ambiguous. Germline-derived CDR1 and CDR2 are MNHEY and SVGEGT. This CDR3 spans 15 amino acids.

CDR3 residues: CSVPDIRTRKKTQYF. The CDR3 DNA follows: TGCAGCGTCCCAGACATCCGGACAAGGAAAAAGACCCAGTACTTC. The genes are TRBV29-1 and TRBJ2-5, with D possibly being TRBD1 (5 bases). The ends were cut back, 6 bases at V and 6 bases at J, with 23 bases in the middle. CDR1 is SQVTM and CDR2 is ANQGSEA in the germline V gene. The CDR3 has 15 residues. Filled out from reference TRBV29-1 and TRBJ2-5, the complete variable domain reads SAVISQKPSRDICQRGTSLTIQCQVDSQVTMMFWYRQQPGQSLTLIATANQGSEATYESGFVIDKFPISRPNLTFSTLTVSNMSPEDSSIYLCSVPDIRTRKKTQYFGPGTRLLVL.

The V and J genes are TRBV29-1 and TRBJ2-4, with no clear D. Trimming took 5 bases from V and 3 from J, leaving 20 bases between them. There are 16 residues in the CDR3. Per the germline V gene, CDR1 is SQVTM and CDR2 is ANQGSEA. The CDR3 spells CSVTLYSQMGKNIQYF. The CDR3, as DNA: TGCAGCGTTACCTTGTACAGTCAAATGGGCAAAAACATTCAGTACTTC.

In the case of this clonotype: This clone may be a read error of a much larger clone one base away. V usage is TRBV28 and J usage is TRBJ2-1; 8 nucleotides agree with TRBD2. V gave up 6 bases and J gave up 0 bases; unmatched junction bases: 13. The germline gives CDR1 MDHEN, CDR2 SYDVKM. The CDR3 is 18 amino acids. CDR3 sequence (DNA): TGTGCCAGCAGCTCCATAGCGGGAAGAGGCTTCTCCTACAATGAGCAGTTCTTC. Translated, it gives CASSSIAGRGFSYNEQFF.

As regards this clonotype: This may arise from a read error, as a much more abundant clone is one base away. This rearrangement joins TRBV24-1 to TRBJ2-2, with D unclear. In germline, CDR1 is KGHDR, CDR2 SFDVKD. The V gene lost 0 bases and the J gene lost 1 base, with 11 bases spanning the gap. The CDR3 sequence is 17 residues long. CDR3 DNA: TGTGCCACCAGTGATTTGCAGACTTCGCTGAACACCGGGGAGCTGTTTTTT. The encoded protein is CATSDLQTSLNTGELFF.

V is TRBV20-1 and J is TRBJ1-4, with D hard to call. This CDR3 has 16 amino acids. The V gene's germline CDR1 is DFQATT and CDR2 SNEGSKA (reference sequence). The germline V and J ends were trimmed by 0 bases and 0 bases, with 11 bases remaining between them. The CDR3 DNA reads TGCAGTGCTAGAGACCCGGGGAGGTCAACTAATGAAAAACTGTTTTTT. Translating it yields CSARDPGRSTNEKLFF.

J is TRBJ2-4 and V is TRBV12-3 or TRBV12-4, with unresolved D. The V end was cut by 5 bases, the J end by 7 bases, with 9 bases between. This CDR3 contains 12 residues. This CDR3 is CASSITSNIQYF. The CDR3 nucleotides are TGTGCCAGCAGTATCACCAGCAACATTCAGTACTTC.

This clonotype has more than one count but fewer than ten. The conserved final phenylalanine or tryptophan is absent from the CDR3, which likely points to a read error. The chain recombines TRBV6-5 with TRBJ2-7; D unclear. The germline V gene encodes CDR1 MNHEY and CDR2 SVGAGI. The CDR3 totals 11 residues. V shed 1 base and J shed 8 bases, with 6 bases lying between them. The CDR3 bases are TGTGCCAGCAGTTACTATCGTAAGCAGTACTAC. It yields the protein CASSYYRKQYY.